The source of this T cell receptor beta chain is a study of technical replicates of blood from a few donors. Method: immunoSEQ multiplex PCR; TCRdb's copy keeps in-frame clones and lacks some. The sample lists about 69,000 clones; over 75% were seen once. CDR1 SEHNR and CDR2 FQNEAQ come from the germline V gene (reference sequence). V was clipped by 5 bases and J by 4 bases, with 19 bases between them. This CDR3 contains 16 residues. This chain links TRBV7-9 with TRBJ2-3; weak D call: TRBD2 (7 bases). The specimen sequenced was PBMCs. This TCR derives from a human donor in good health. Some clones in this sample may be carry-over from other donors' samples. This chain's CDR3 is CASSQWEAGASDTQYF. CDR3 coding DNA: TGTGCCAGCAGCCAGTGGGAGGCGGGGGCCTCAGATACGCAGTATTTT. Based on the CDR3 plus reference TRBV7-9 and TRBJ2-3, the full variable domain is DTGVSQNPRHKITKRGQNVTFRCDPISEHNRLYWYRQTLGQGPEFLTYFQNEAQLEKSRLLSDRFSAERPKGSFSTLEIQRTEQGDSAMYLCASSQWEAGASDTQYFGPGTRLTVL.